This T cell receptor beta chain was documented in a study of blood T cells in healthy people across ages. Together with a sample-barcoded 5' primer, a J-beta primer mix was included in a second PCR lasting about 6 to 11 cycles. One entry per CDR3 protein results from TCRdb running MiXCR on the 5' RACE reads. The table shows 1.4 million to 1.5 million distinct CDR3 sequences, with 40% to 50% occurring only once. The CDR3 totals 13 residues. CDR1 and CDR2 from the germline V gene are DFQATT and SNEGSKA (reference sequence). Germline trimming cut 6 bases from V and 7 bases from J; bases unmatched to any gene: 7.

V usage is TRBV20-1 and J usage is TRBJ1-4; 8 bases are shared with TRBD1. The specimen sequenced was blood. The sequence was obtained from a woman aged 18 to 35 in good health. DNA for the CDR3: TGCAGTGCGGAGGGGACAGGCTCTGAAAAACTGTTTTTT. Translated: CSAEGTGSEKLFF.